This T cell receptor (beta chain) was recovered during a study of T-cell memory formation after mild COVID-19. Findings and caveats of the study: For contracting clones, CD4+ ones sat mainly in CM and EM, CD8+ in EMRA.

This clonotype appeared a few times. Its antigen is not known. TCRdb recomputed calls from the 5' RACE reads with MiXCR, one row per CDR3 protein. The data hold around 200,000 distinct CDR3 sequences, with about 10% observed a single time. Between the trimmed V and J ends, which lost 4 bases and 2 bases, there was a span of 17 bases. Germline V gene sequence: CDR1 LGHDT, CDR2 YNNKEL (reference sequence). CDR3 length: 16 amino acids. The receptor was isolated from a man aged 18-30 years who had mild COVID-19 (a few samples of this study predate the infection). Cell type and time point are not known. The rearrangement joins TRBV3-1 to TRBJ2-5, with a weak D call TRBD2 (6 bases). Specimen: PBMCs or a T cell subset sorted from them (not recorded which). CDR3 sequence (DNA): TGTGCCAGCAGCCCAGAAGCGGGTGGCCCTCAAGAGACCCAGTACTTC. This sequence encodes CASSPEAGGPQETQYF.